Each of the 32 T cell receptor beta chains below was sequenced from the same sample in a study of molecular identifiers for immune sequencing clone quantification. TCRdb passed the PCR reads through MiXCR, listing each CDR3 protein once. The table includes about 630,000 distinct CDR3 sequences, less than 30% detected once. Sequences were obtained from naive CD8+ T cells from blood, with Jurkat cell RNA spiked in. The subset was: FACS-sorted CD8+CD4-CCR7+CD45RA+ naive T cells. Source of these receptors: a human donor in good health. Some libraries in this study had Jurkat cell RNA spiked in.

This rearrangement joins TRBV19 to TRBJ2-7; 8 bases map to TRBD1. This CDR3 contains 17 residues. The germline CDR1 and CDR2 sequences are LNHDA and SQIVND (reference sequence). The junction had 15 bases not matched to a gene; V was cut back by 5 bases and J by 3 bases. The CDR3 DNA reads as TGTGCCAGTAGTCTAGGACAGGGCCGAAGCCTGATCTACGAGCAGTACTTC. Protein: CASSLGQGRSLIYEQYF.

At least ten counts were recorded for this clonotype. V usage is TRBV24-1 and J usage is TRBJ2-5; no definite D call. The CDR3 sequence is 13 residues long. Germline-derived CDR1 and CDR2 are KGHDR and SFDVKD. V was shortened by 4 bases and J by 6 bases, with 11 bases between the two germline ends. The CDR3 loop is CATSEKVRKTQYF. The CDR3 DNA reads as TGTGCCACCAGTGAGAAGGTTCGGAAGACCCAGTACTTC.

This clonotype was observed many times. V is TRBV4-1 and J is TRBJ1-5, with TRBD1 as a possible D gene (5 bases). CDR1 is MGHRA and CDR2 is YSYEKL in the germline V gene. The CDR3 is 15 amino acids. Trimming removed 0 bases at V and 3 bases at J, with 9 bases between. Written as DNA, the CDR3 is TGCGCCAGCAGCCAAGAATCAGGGTACAATCAGCCCCAGCATTTT. Translating gives CASSQESGYNQPQHF.

Note on this clonotype: One base away lies a much larger clone, so this may be a sequencing read error. The CDR3 DNA is TGTGCCATCAGCGAGGACACGTACAATGAGCAGTTCTTC. Its translation: CAISEDTYNEQFF. This rearrangement joins TRBV9 to TRBJ2-1; possibly TRBD1 for D (5 bases). This CDR3 has 13 residues. Per germline, CDR1 SGDLS and CDR2 YYNGEE. The full variable domain, its missing parts supplied by reference TRBV9 and TRBJ2-1, is DSGVTQTPKHLITATGQRVTLRCSPRSGDLSVYWYQQSLDQGLQFLIQYYNGEERAKGNILERFSAQQFPDLHSELNLSSLELGDSALYFCAISEDTYNEQFFGPGTRLTVL.

V and J are TRBV4-3 and TRBJ2-6; the match to TRBD2 covers 11 bases. J lost 0 bases, V lost 4 bases, and 5 bases had no gene match. The length of the CDR3 is 18 residues. Germline CDR1 is LGHNA and CDR2 is YSLEER. The DNA for the CDR3 is TGCGCCAGCAGCCCCGGACTAGCGGGTCACTCTGGGGCCAACGTCCTGACTTTC. Its protein product is CASSPGLAGHSGANVLTF.

This clonotype has more than one count but fewer than ten. A single base separates this from a much larger clone, so it may be a read error. The rearrangement joins TRBV5-1 to TRBJ2-3; D gene uncertain. The CDR3 spans 16 residues. Germline V gene lookup returns CDR1 SGHRS and CDR2 YFSETQ. CDR3 region: CASSLAFFLPADTRYF. For the CDR3, the DNA is TGCGCCAGCAGCTTGGCCTTCTTCCTACCTGCGGATACGCGGTATTTT.

This rearrangement joins TRBV28 to TRBJ2-1, with TRBD1 identical over 9 bases. V lost 6 bases and J lost 2; bases outside the gene matches: 8. This CDR3 region has 16 residues. Germline CDR1 and CDR2: MDHEN and SYDVKM. The CDR3 coding sequence is TGTGCCAGCAGGCAACCGGGACAGGGTCCCTACAATGAGCAGTTCTTC. Its translation is CASRQPGQGPYNEQFF.

This clonotype was counted between two and nine times. CDR3 bases: TGCAGTGCTAGTTGGGGGACTAGGGTCCAAGAGACCCAGTACTTC. Translated, it gives CSASWGTRVQETQYF. This sequence joins TRBV20-1 and TRBJ2-5, with 8 bases that match TRBD2. This CDR3 region has 15 residues. Germline values: CDR1 DFQATT, CDR2 SNEGSKA (reference sequence). The junction had 7 bases not matched to a gene; V was cut back by 3 bases and J by 1 base.

This clonotype was seen ten or more times. This chain uses TRBV11-2 with TRBJ2-7; no clear D gene. V was cut by 1 base and J by 9 bases, with 10 bases left in between. CDR1 and CDR2 from the germline V gene are SGHAT and FQNNGV. This CDR3 comprises 12 residues. In nucleotides, the CDR3 is TGTGCCAGCAGCTTAGGTGGCCTTGGGCAGTACTTC. It specifies CASSLGGLGQYF. Based on the CDR3 plus reference TRBV11-2 and TRBJ2-7, the full variable domain is EAGVAQSPRYKIIEKRQSVAFWCNPISGHATLYWYQQILGQGPKLLIQFQNNGVVDDSQLPKDRFSAERLKGVDSTLKIQPAKLEDSAVYLCASSLGGLGQYFGPGTRLTVT.

This clonotype was counted between two and nine times. This chain links TRBV19 with TRBJ2-7, with D possibly called TRBD1 or TRBD2 (5 bases each). Germline CDR1 LNHDA, CDR2 SQIVND (reference sequence). CDR3 length: 14 amino acids. V was clipped by 3 bases and J by 3 bases, with 12 bases between them. The CDR3 protein is CASSIRGPGYEQYF. The CDR3 DNA is TGTGCCAGTAGTATCCGGGGCCCGGGCTACGAGCAGTACTTC.

The chain couples TRBV6-4 to TRBJ1-4; D call uncertain. This CDR3 comprises 15 residues. The V end lost 4 bases, the J end lost 8 bases, and 17 bases lay between the germline ends. Germline CDR1 and CDR2: MRHNA and SNTAGT. The CDR3 here is CASSGLTTLVEKLFF. The CDR3 region has the DNA TGTGCCAGCAGTGGTCTGACTACTTTGGTGGAAAAACTGTTTTTT.

The V gene is TRBV20-1, the J gene TRBJ2-5, with D hard to call. The germline gives CDR1 DFQATT, CDR2 SNEGSKA (reference sequence). The V end was cut by 3 bases, the J end by 3 bases, with 8 bases between. The CDR3 runs to 12 residues. The CDR3 is CSASYREETQYF. In DNA form, the CDR3 reads TGCAGTGCTAGCTATCGGGAAGAGACCCAGTACTTC.

A few counts support this clonotype. The chain joins TRBV24-1 to TRBJ2-1; D perhaps matches TRBD2 (6 bases). Germline CDR1 KGHDR, CDR2 SFDVKD. Between the trimmed V and J ends, which lost 4 bases and 4 bases, there was a span of 10 bases. The CDR3 runs to 14 residues. The CDR3, as DNA: TGTGCCACCAGTGACGCTGGGGGGTACAATGAGCAGTTCTTC. Protein product: CATSDAGGYNEQFF.

This chain joins TRBV4-1 and TRBJ2-7, with 7 nucleotides matching TRBD1. The ends lost 1 base at V and 3 bases at J; junction bases unmatched: 6. Germline-derived CDR1 and CDR2 are MGHRA and YSYEKL. This CDR3 is 15 amino acids long. CDR3 nucleotide sequence: TGCGCCAGCAGCCAAGGCAGGGGGAATAGCTACGAGCAGTACTTC. Translation: CASSQGRGNSYEQYF.

This clonotype was counted only a few times. The chain links TRBV13 to TRBJ2-1; 8 bases align to TRBD2. V was pared by 3 bases and J by 7 bases, with 8 bases of the junction left unmatched. Per the germline V gene, CDR1 is PRHDT and CDR2 is FYEKMQ (reference sequence). CDR3 length: 15 amino acids. CDR3 in amino acids: CASSFRGLVGNEQFF. CDR3 sequence (DNA): TGTGCCAGCAGCTTTAGGGGACTAGTGGGGAATGAGCAGTTCTTC.

The sample holds a few counts of this clonotype. The chain is built from TRBV14 and TRBJ2-1, with D maybe TRBD2 (5 bases). The germline V gene has CDR1 SGHDN and CDR2 FVKESK. The CDR3 sequence is 14 residues long. V was clipped by 3 bases and J by 4 bases, with 10 bases between them. CDR3 region: CASSQWEPYNEQFF. Here the CDR3 DNA reads TGTGCCAGCAGCCAGTGGGAGCCTTACAATGAGCAGTTCTTC.

The rearrangement uses TRBV6-2 or TRBV6-3 and TRBJ2-7; D is possibly TRBD1 (5 bases). This CDR3 contains 15 residues. Trimming left V 0 bases short and J 3 bases short, with 12 bases between. Germline V CDR1 and CDR2: MNHEY, SVGEGT. DNA for the CDR3: TGTGCCAGCAGTTACTCGATGGGGCGCGTCTACGAGCAGTACTTC. Protein product: CASSYSMGRVYEQYF.

This clonotype was seen only a few times. This sequence joins TRBV5-1 and TRBJ1-2; D is perhaps TRBD1 (6 bases). Trimming left V 5 bases short and J 5 bases short, with 19 bases between. This CDR3 comprises 15 residues. Germline values: CDR1 SGHRS, CDR2 YFSETQ. The chain's CDR3 is CASRAGHNFWYGYTF. Here the CDR3 DNA reads TGCGCCAGCAGAGCGGGACACAACTTTTGGTATGGCTACACCTTC. Supplemented by reference TRBV5-1 and TRBJ1-2, the full variable domain reads KAGVTQTPRYLIKTRGQQVTLSCSPISGHRSVSWYQQTPGQGLQFLFEYFSETQRNKGNFPGRFSGRQFSNSRSEMNVSTLELGDSALYLCASRAGHNFWYGYTFGSGTRLTVV.

CDR3 sequence reads: CAWSPSGRPYNEQFF. In nucleotides, the CDR3 is TGTGCCTGGAGCCCTAGCGGGAGGCCCTACAATGAGCAGTTCTTC. J is TRBJ2-1 and V is TRBV30, with 11 bases that match TRBD2. Germline trimming cut 3 bases from V and 2 bases from J; bases unmatched to any gene: 3. The CDR3 has 15 amino acids. Germline V lookup: CDR1 GTSNPN, CDR2 SVGIG (reference sequence).

This clonotype was found a few times. This chain joins TRBV6-1 and TRBJ1-2, with D unclear. Trimming stripped 2 bases from V and 3 bases from J, with 13 bases between. CDR3 size: 15 residues. Looked up from germline, CDR1 is MNHNS and CDR2 is SASEGT. The CDR3 DNA is TGTGCCAGCAGTGAATTAGGAGGACCGTACTATGGCTACACCTTC. Amino acid sequence: CASSELGGPYYGYTF.

This clonotype has just a few counts. V usage is TRBV27 and J usage is TRBJ2-2; TRBD1 aligns across 11 bases. The CDR3 runs 18 residues. Germline V gene data show CDR1 as MNHEY and CDR2 as SMNVEV (reference sequence). J was trimmed by 4 bases and V by 0 bases; bases with no gene match: 7. CDR3: CASSLSGQGGYSTGELFF. The CDR3 DNA follows: TGTGCCAGCAGTTTATCGGGACAGGGGGGTTACTCCACCGGGGAGCTGTTTTTT.

This clonotype showed up just a few times. The rearrangement links TRBV12-3 or TRBV12-4 to TRBJ1-2; no firm D call. V lost 5 bases, J lost 4 bases, and 11 bases lay in between. The CDR3 loop spans 13 amino acids. In DNA, the CDR3 is TGTGCCAGCAGTCCCGGACTTATCTATGGCTACACCTTC. This codes for CASSPGLIYGYTF.

In its sample, this clonotype was seen a few times. The V call is TRBV27, the J call TRBJ1-4; 9 nucleotides agree with TRBD1. With V trimmed by 5 bases and J by 8 bases, 18 bases remained unmatched. CDR3 length: 18 residues. Germline CDR1 MNHEY, CDR2 SMNVEV (reference sequence). CDR3 residues: CASSPNSFTGTGPEKLFF. DNA for the CDR3: TGTGCCAGCAGTCCCAACTCCTTCACCGGGACAGGGCCCGAAAAACTGTTTTTT.

There are many counts of this clonotype. This chain links TRBV4-2 with TRBJ2-5; D remains ambiguous. There are 13 residues in the CDR3. Trimming removed 1 base at V and 4 bases at J, with 7 bases between. Germline V gives CDR1 LGHNA, CDR2 YNFKEQ. The CDR3 protein is CASSQGSPETQYF. In nucleotides, the CDR3 is TGTGCCAGCAGCCAAGGTTCCCCAGAGACCCAGTACTTC.

Concerning this clonotype: Possible read error: a much larger clone is one base away. This CDR3 is missing its conserved last phenylalanine or tryptophan, likely due to a read error. The chain has TRBV30 and TRBJ2-7, with D possibly being TRBD2 (5 bases). Deletions cut 2 bases from V and 7 bases from J, with 9 bases between. This CDR3 is 11 amino acids long. The germline gives CDR1 GTSNPN, CDR2 SVGIG (reference sequence). The CDR3 DNA sequence: TGTGCCTGGAGTCCCCGGGGTGAGCAGTACCTC. Protein sequence: CAWSPRGEQYL.

The chain joins TRBV19 to TRBJ2-4, with D maybe TRBD2 (6 bases). Deletions cut 3 bases from V and 3 bases from J, with 12 bases between. This CDR3 comprises 15 residues. In germline, CDR1 is LNHDA, CDR2 SQIVND (reference sequence). The DNA for the CDR3 is TGTGCCAGTAGTATCCTCGCCGGGGGCAAAAACATTCAGTACTTC. Its translation: CASSILAGGKNIQYF.

This clonotype was seen at least ten times. The chain combines TRBV2 with TRBJ2-3, with 10 bases lining up with TRBD1. V shed 6 bases and J 4 bases; nucleotides not matched to a gene: 10. In germline, CDR1 is SNHLY, CDR2 FYNNEI. This CDR3 is built from 16 residues. DNA for the CDR3: TGTGCCAGCAGAGGCCCCAGGGACAGGGGTCCAGATACGCAGTATTTT. Encoded protein: CASRGPRDRGPDTQYF.

This clonotype has more than one count but fewer than ten. The chain employs TRBV5-4 and TRBJ1-6; D possibly corresponds to TRBD1 (5 bases). This CDR3 is 16 amino acids long. Between the trimmed V and J ends, which lost 1 base and 5 bases, there was a span of 13 bases. Per the germline V gene, CDR1 is SGHNT and CDR2 is YYREEE (reference sequence). CDR3 sequence (DNA): TGTGCCAGCAGCTTGTTAGGGGTTTATCATAATTCACCCCTCCACTTT. This codes for CASSLLGVYHNSPLHF.

Note on this clonotype: A much more abundant neighbour one base away suggests this may be a read error. This chain joins TRBV4-2 and TRBJ2-7, with a weak D call TRBD2 (7 bases). The CDR3 is made up of 15 amino acids. V was trimmed by 3 bases and J by 2 bases, leaving 14 bases between them. CDR1 is LGHNA, CDR2 YNFKEQ, per germline. The CDR3 DNA reads as TGTGCCAGCAGCCAGGGGGGGGCCAGTCCCTACGAGCAGTACTTC. It is translated as CASSQGGASPYEQYF.

In its sample, this clonotype was seen once. An end of the junction differs from the germline gene, which may be a read error. V gene TRBV11-2 combines with J gene TRBJ2-1, with no clear D. The CDR3 consists of 15 residues. Germline-derived CDR1 and CDR2 are SGHAT and FQNNGV. The CDR3 loop reads CASSLDEAGPLEQLF. The CDR3 region has the DNA TGTGCCAGCAGCTTAGATGAGGCAGGCCCGTTGGAGCAGCTCTTC.

This clonotype was detected only a few times. The chain has TRBV12-3 or TRBV12-4 and TRBJ2-5, with D possibly being TRBD1 or TRBD2 (5 bases each). V was pared by 6 bases and J by 5 bases, with 13 bases between. This CDR3 is built from 13 residues. The DNA of the CDR3 is TGTGCCAGCAGCTACGAGGGGCCCGAGACCCAGTACTTC. Protein sequence: CASSYEGPETQYF.

The chain joins TRBV27 to TRBJ2-3; D possibly corresponds to TRBD2 (6 bases). V lost 3 bases, J lost 4 bases, and 11 bases lay in between. Germline values: CDR1 MNHEY, CDR2 SMNVEV (reference sequence). This CDR3 comprises 14 residues. In DNA form, the CDR3 reads TGTGCCAGCAGTTTTAACGGGGGTCCAGATACGCAGTATTTT. Translated, it gives CASSFNGGPDTQYF.